A selection of T cell receptor beta chains follows, all from one sample in a study of T cells in Graves' hyperthyroidism and ophthalmopathy. TCRdb re-derived calls from the multiplex PCR reads in MiXCR, one entry per CDR3 protein. The sample has approximately 560,000 distinct CDR3 sequences; around 45% are singletons. The sample taken for sequencing was peripheral blood or thyroid tissue (not recorded which). The source of these receptors is a woman between 18 and 29 years old with Graves' hyperthyroidism. Each CDR3 is given without its conserved first and last residue. Expanded clones get a size class; other rows say once, few or many, or leave the size out.

TRBJ2-7 | TRBV14 | - | ASRFPAGETYEQY
TRBJ1-1 | TRBV19 | - | ASSIQGAANTEAF
TRBJ1-3 | TRBV2 | - | ASSEARNTIY
TRBJ2-5 | TRBV29-1 | many | SVEPTGETQY
TRBJ1-4 | TRBV5-4 | few | ASSFEGAGEKLF
TRBJ2-6 | TRBV7-9 | many | ASSLLLSGANVLT
TRBJ1-5 | TRBV2 | many | ASRATGGQPQH
TRBJ2-5 | TRBV24-1 | - | ATSVAGGETQY
TRBJ2-7 | TRBV20-1 | - | SARAQRKPYEQY
TRBJ2-5 | TRBV20-1 | - | SVRRLAGQETQY
TRBJ1-1 | TRBV20-1 | few | SAREAGYMNTEAF
TRBJ1-2 | TRBV10-2 | - | ASSEQGSGYT
TRBJ1-2 | TRBV9 | - | ASSGRGHLDYGYT
TRBJ1-2 | TRBV29-1 | many | SVGQGAAYGYT
TRBJ1-1 | TRBV12-3/TRBV12-4 | many | ASSQGNTEAF
TRBJ2-5 | TRBV6-2/TRBV6-3 | once | ASSYSGEAETQY
TRBJ1-2 | TRBV6-1 | - | ASSDLQNIYGYT
TRBJ2-5 | TRBV10-3 | once | ATIFGGGLETQY
TRBJ1-1 | TRBV7-9 | once | ASSPGWPDTKAF
TRBJ1-4 | TRBV20-1 | few | SAIGSSNEKLF
TRBJ1-1 | TRBV20-1 | - | SARRLNTEAF
TRBJ1-1 | TRBV6-5 | - | ASSYSISVTEAF
TRBJ2-5 | TRBV10-3 | - | AISGGLEETQY
TRBJ1-2 | TRBV2 | - | ASSQGGGQNYGYT
TRBJ2-2 | TRBV7-3 | - | ASSLNDGWNTGELF
TRBJ1-5 | TRBV10-3 | - | AISAGQFQPQH
TRBJ1-1 | TRBV20-1 | once | SARVAGVTEAF
TRBJ1-3 | TRBV7-3 | - | ASSQVLGLNTIY
TRBJ2-5 | TRBV19 | - | ASSISIGGVETQY
TRBJ1-4 | TRBV12-3/TRBV12-4 | - | ASSPTGVEKLF
TRBJ1-2 | TRBV10-3 | - | AISVTGGHGYT
TRBJ1-5 | TRBV6-5 | - | ASSYSRQGAQPQH
TRBJ2-7 | TRBV20-1 | - | SARDPDSGTYEQY
TRBJ1-2 | TRBV7-2 | - | ASSVDRLQGGYT
TRBJ2-5 | TRBV7-6 | many | ASSLGLSVETQY
TRBJ1-4 | TRBV7-9 | - | ASSPNQGANEKLF
TRBJ1-5 | TRBV7-6 | many | ASSSGHSNQPQH
TRBJ1-4 | TRBV2 | - | ASSQQGADVEKLF
TRBJ1-1 | TRBV29-1 | - | SVPGTGELNTEAF
TRBJ1-1 | TRBV25-1 | - | ASSPPTVLNTEAF
TRBJ1-5 | TRBV2 | few | ASNDWGTNQPQH
TRBJ2-7 | TRBV7-2 | - | ASSLVSRPTYEQY
TRBJ1-4 | TRBV7-9 | many | ASSSGDVKLF
TRBJ2-5 | TRBV20-1 | - | SASRQGGETQY
TRBJ1-2 | TRBV2 | many | ASTRAGTGDGYT
TRBJ1-1 | TRBV9 | - | ASSPTGALMSTEAF
TRBJ1-5 | TRBV29-1 | - | SVSGQGQPQH
TRBJ2-2 | TRBV20-1 | - | SARGLNANTGELF
TRBJ1-6 | TRBV2 | - | ASNGPGQINSPLH
TRBJ1-4 | TRBV9 | - | ASSVDQINEKLF
TRBJ2-7 | TRBV7-8 | - | ASSLGGQGWEQY